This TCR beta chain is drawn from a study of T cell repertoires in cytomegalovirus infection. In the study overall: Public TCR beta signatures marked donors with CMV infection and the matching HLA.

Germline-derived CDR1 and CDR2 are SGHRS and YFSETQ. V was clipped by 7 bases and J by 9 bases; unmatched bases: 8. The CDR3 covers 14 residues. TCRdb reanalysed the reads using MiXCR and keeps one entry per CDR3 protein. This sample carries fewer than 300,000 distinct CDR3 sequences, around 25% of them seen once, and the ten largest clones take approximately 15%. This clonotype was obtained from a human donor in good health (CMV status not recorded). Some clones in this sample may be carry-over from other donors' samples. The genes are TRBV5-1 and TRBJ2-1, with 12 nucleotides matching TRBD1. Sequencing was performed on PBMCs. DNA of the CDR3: TGCGCCAGCCACCACGGGACAGGGGGCCGTGAGCAGTTCTTC. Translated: CASHHGTGGREQFF. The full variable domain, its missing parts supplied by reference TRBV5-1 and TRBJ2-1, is KAGVTQTPRYLIKTRGQQVTLSCSPISGHRSVSWYQQTPGQGLQFLFEYFSETQRNKGNFPGRFSGRQFSNSRSEMNVSTLELGDSALYLCASHHGTGGREQFFGPGTRLTVL.